The rows below give T cell receptor beta chains drawn from one sample of a study of cytomegalovirus exposure and HLA in healthy donors. Produced via immunoSEQ multiplex PCR; TCRdb's table is partial and in-frame only. The sample has 100,000 or so clones, 84% seen once; the top ten hold 0.9% to 1.5%. The sequenced sample was PBMCs. All receptors come from a woman younger than 35 in good health and CMV-seronegative. The CDR3 runs from the conserved cysteine through the conserved F or W. Fields, in order: J gene, D gene, V gene, clone size, CDR3 protein, CDR3 DNA. A D gene is named only where the DNA matches it firmly. Clone size is shown for a subset of rows, as once, few, many or a class of expanded clone.

TRBJ1-1 | - | TRBV9 | - | CASSTEQGNTEAFF | TGTGCCAGCAGCACCGAACAGGGGAACACTGAAGCTTTCTTT
TRBJ2-5 | TRBD2 | TRBV7-2 | - | CASSSGGWETQYF | TGTGCCAGCAGCAGCGGGGGCTGGGAGACCCAGTACTTC
TRBJ2-1 | TRBD1 | TRBV25-1 | few | CATTDRGEKNEQFF | TGTGCCACCACGGACAGGGGGGAAAAAAATGAGCAGTTCTTC
TRBJ1-2 | TRBD1 | TRBV7-9 | once | CASSKSETGGDYGYTF | TGTGCCAGCAGCAAAAGTGAAACAGGGGGCGACTATGGCTACACCTTC
TRBJ2-7 | TRBD1 | TRBV7-9 | - | CASSLGWTGNNEQYF | TGTGCCAGCAGCTTAGGGTGGACAGGGAACAACGAGCAGTACTTC
TRBJ2-7 | - | TRBV6-5 | few | CASSYRVGSYEQYF | TGTGCCAGCAGTTACCGCGTAGGGAGCTACGAGCAGTACTTC
TRBJ2-7 | TRBD2 | TRBV7-9 | once | CASSLDGGSYEQYF | TGTGCCAGCAGCTTGGACGGGGGGTCCTACGAGCAGTACTTC
TRBJ1-3 | - | TRBV28 | - | CASSLHQWPGNTIYF | TGTGCCAGCAGTTTACACCAGTGGCCTGGAAACACCATATATTTT
TRBJ2-1 | - | TRBV27 | - | CASRPSRDSYNEQFF | TGTGCCAGCAGGCCCTCGCGGGACTCCTACAATGAGCAGTTCTTC
TRBJ2-5 | - | TRBV7-9 | - | CATGGGKVEGWQETQYF | TGTGCCACCGGTGGCGGGAAAGTGGAGGGTTGGCAAGAGACCCAGTACTTC
TRBJ2-7 | TRBD2 | TRBV28 | few | CASTEGLAGTYEQYF | TGTGCCAGCACAGAGGGACTAGCGGGAACCTACGAGCAGTACTTC
TRBJ1-4 | TRBD1 | TRBV7-9 | - | CASSSDRTTNEKLFF | TGTGCCAGCAGCTCGGACAGGACAACTAATGAAAAACTGTTTTTT
TRBJ1-1 | - | TRBV30 | - | CAWGQLNTEAFF | TGTGCCTGGGGACAGCTGAACACTGAAGCTTTCTTT
TRBJ1-2 | - | TRBV7-2 | - | CASSPDSGYGYTF | TGTGCCAGCAGCCCGGACAGCGGCTATGGCTACACCTTC
TRBJ2-5 | TRBD2 | TRBV4-1 | - | CASSQGVLLAGGETQYF | TGCGCCAGCAGCCAAGGAGTTCTACTAGCGGGAGGGGAGACCCAGTACTTC
TRBJ1-6 | - | TRBV30 | - | CAWDLAGKNSPLHF | TGTGCCTGGGATCTGGCAGGGAAAAATTCACCCCTCCACTTT
TRBJ1-3 | - | TRBV11-1 | - | CASSPEPGWNSGNTIYF | TGTGCCAGCAGCCCAGAACCAGGGTGGAACTCTGGAAACACCATATATTTT
TRBJ2-3 | TRBD2 | TRBV29-1 | - | CSVGRGGGDTQYF | TGCAGCGTTGGTCGGGGGGGAGGGGATACGCAGTATTTT